These 18 T cell receptor beta chains were sequenced from one sample in a study of T cell changes during pregnancy in multiple sclerosis. Data came from immunoSEQ multiplex PCR; TCRdb stores just in-frame clones and leaves some out. The sample yields fewer than 140,000 clones, about 89% seen once. The source material was peripheral blood, sampled before pregnancy. Receptors originate from a female donor with multiple sclerosis, enrolled in a pregnancy study.

This sequence joins TRBV5-4 and TRBJ1-1; D is possibly TRBD1 (5 bases). Germline assignment: CDR1 SGHNT and CDR2 YYREEE (reference sequence). CDR3 length equals 16 residues. The ends were cut back, 4 bases at V and 4 bases at J, with 20 bases in the middle. The CDR3 coding sequence is TGTGCCAGCAGCCCCGGCGGCAGGGCAAGAGGCACTGAAGCTTTCTTT. This codes for CASSPGGRARGTEAFF.

The rearrangement links TRBV7-2 to TRBJ1-2; no definite D call. V was pared by 5 bases and J by 4 bases, with 23 bases between. CDR3 size: 17 residues. Looked up from germline, CDR1 is SGHTA and CDR2 is FQGNSA. This CDR3 reads CASSPAAPIELGYGYTF. CDR3 bases: TGTGCCAGCAGCCCCGCGGCCCCAATAGAGTTGGGCTATGGCTACACCTTC.

This rearrangement joins TRBV14 to TRBJ1-2, with TRBD1 matching 10 bases. This CDR3 region has 17 residues. Germline-derived CDR1 and CDR2 are SGHDN and FVKESK. J lost 4 bases, V lost 3 bases, and 11 bases had no gene match. The CDR3 DNA follows: TGTGCCAGCAGCCAGGGACAGGGGATCGCGCTAGGCTATGGCTACACCTTC. It is translated as CASSQGQGIALGYGYTF.

V gene TRBV7-3 combines with J gene TRBJ2-7, with TRBD1 identical over 7 bases. Germline lookup yields CDR1 SGHTA and CDR2 FQGTGA. Losses at the gene ends were 5 bases for V and 6 bases for J; bases not matched to a gene: 19. There are 17 residues in the CDR3. The CDR3 sequence is CASSPLAAGTEAVEQYF. For the CDR3, the DNA is TGTGCCAGCAGCCCCTTGGCCGCCGGGACAGAGGCCGTCGAGCAGTACTTC.

The V call is TRBV28, the J call TRBJ2-3; no firm D call. The CDR3 is 12 amino acids. Trimming cost V 3 bases and J 6 bases, with 7 bases left between them. Germline V gene data show CDR1 as MDHEN and CDR2 as SYDVKM. The DNA for the CDR3 is TGTGCCAGCAGTTTTCGGCGGGATACGCAGTATTTT. This gives the protein CASSFRRDTQYF.

The V and J genes are TRBV27 and TRBJ1-2; D may be TRBD1 (6 bases). The CDR3 has 13 residues. CDR1 and CDR2 from the germline V gene are MNHEY and SMNVEV (reference sequence). Between the trimmed V and J ends, which lost 2 bases and 8 bases, there was a span of 12 bases. Here the CDR3 DNA reads TGTGCCAGCAGTTTAAGGGGGTTTGGGGGCTACACCTTC. The encoded protein is CASSLRGFGGYTF.

V gene TRBV30 combines with J gene TRBJ2-7; 7 positions match TRBD1. This CDR3 has 14 residues. From germline, CDR1 is GTSNPN and CDR2 SVGIG (reference sequence). With V trimmed by 5 bases and J by 4 bases, 11 bases remained unmatched. The CDR3 loop reads CAWAGTASRYEQYF. The CDR3 region has the DNA TGTGCCTGGGCCGGGACAGCGTCTAGGTACGAGCAGTACTTC.

This clone was recorded once. The chain carries TRBV5-4 and TRBJ2-7, with D possibly TRBD1 on 5 matching bases. The V end was cut by 2 bases, the J end by 3 bases, with 9 bases between. Germline CDR1 reads SGHNT; CDR2 reads YYREEE (reference sequence). The CDR3 sequence is 13 residues long. The CDR3 DNA is TGTGCCAGCAGCTTTTTCAGGGACTACGAGCAGTACTTC. Its translation: CASSFFRDYEQYF.

V and J are TRBV19 and TRBJ2-7, with a weak D call TRBD1 (6 bases). The CDR3 spans 15 residues. V was clipped by 5 bases and J by 5 bases, with 19 bases between them. Germline V gene lookup returns CDR1 LNHDA and CDR2 SQIVND (reference sequence). DNA for the CDR3: TGTGCCAGTAGTCTTTCCGGGACACCCAACGACGAGCAGTACTTC. It specifies CASSLSGTPNDEQYF.

The CDR3 sequence: CASSAETGGVNEQFF. The DNA of the CDR3 is TGTGCCAGCAGCGCCGAGACAGGGGGAGTGAATGAGCAGTTCTTC. The chain carries TRBV9 and TRBJ2-1; 9 positions match TRBD1. Germline trimming cut 3 bases from V and 7 bases from J; bases unmatched to any gene: 8. The CDR3 has 15 residues. CDR1 SGDLS and CDR2 YYNGEE come from the germline V gene.

The J gene is TRBJ2-7, the V gene TRBV5-1, with 13 bases fitting TRBD2. This CDR3 has 15 residues. Germline CDR1 is SGHRS and CDR2 is YFSETQ. V was clipped by 4 bases and J by 4 bases; unmatched bases: 5. The CDR3 sequence is CASSPGLAGPYEQYF. The CDR3 region has the DNA TGCGCCAGCAGCCCGGGACTAGCGGGGCCGTACGAGCAGTACTTC.

The gene calls are TRBV6-5 and TRBJ2-5; 8 bases are a match to TRBD2. CDR3 size: 13 residues. J was trimmed by 4 bases and V by 7 bases; bases with no gene match: 5. Germline V lookup: CDR1 MNHEY, CDR2 SVGAGI. CDR3 nucleotides: TGTGCCAGCAAGTCCCTAGCGGGAGAGACCCAGTACTTC. Its translation: CASKSLAGETQYF.

This sequence joins TRBV9 and TRBJ2-2, with D unclear. Trimming removed 2 bases from V and 6 bases from J, with 11 bases in between. The CDR3 contains 14 residues. Germline CDR1 is SGDLS and CDR2 is YYNGEE. CDR3 region: CASSVPAYPGELFF. The CDR3 DNA follows: TGTGCCAGCAGCGTCCCCGCCTACCCCGGGGAGCTGTTTTTT.

V gene TRBV28 combines with J gene TRBJ1-5; D gene ambiguous. The CDR3 runs 17 residues. The germline V and J ends were trimmed by 3 bases and 0 bases, with 15 bases remaining between them. Germline V gene lookup returns CDR1 MDHEN and CDR2 SYDVKM. DNA for the CDR3: TGTGCCAGCAGTTTCTTATACGAGGTATATAGCAATCAGCCCCAGCATTTT. It is translated as CASSFLYEVYSNQPQHF.

The genes are TRBV13 and TRBJ2-5; TRBD2 matches at 12 bases. V lost 2 bases, J lost 3 bases, and 10 bases stayed unmatched. The CDR3 loop spans 18 amino acids. The V gene's germline CDR1 is PRHDT and CDR2 FYEKMQ (reference sequence). CDR3 protein: CASSLYRLAGALKETQYF. The CDR3 DNA reads as TGTGCCAGCAGCTTATACAGACTAGCGGGGGCACTAAAAGAGACCCAGTACTTC.

The gene calls are TRBV7-2 and TRBJ2-1; 7 nucleotides agree with TRBD2. The CDR3 covers 15 residues. Germline V gene data show CDR1 as SGHTA and CDR2 as FQGNSA. Unmatched junction bases numbered 8, after V lost 4 bases and J lost 5 bases. The CDR3 coding sequence is TGTGCCAGCAGCTCCACAGCGGGAACCCACAATGAGCAGTTCTTC. This codes for CASSSTAGTHNEQFF.

The chain links TRBV30 to TRBJ2-7; maybe TRBD2 (5 bases). The length of the CDR3 is 15 residues. The V end lost 2 bases, the J end lost 7 bases, and 21 bases lay between the germline ends. Germline V gene lookup returns CDR1 GTSNPN and CDR2 SVGIG (reference sequence). The DNA for the CDR3 is TGTGCCTGGAGTCAAGACGGACTGAATGGTTGGGAGCAGTACTTC. It is translated as CAWSQDGLNGWEQYF.

The chain joins TRBV29-1 to TRBJ1-2; D is possibly TRBD1 (5 bases). The CDR3 length is 14 residues. CDR1 SQVTM and CDR2 ANQGSEA come from the germline V gene. Between the trimmed V and J ends, which lost 7 bases and 3 bases, there was a span of 18 bases. The CDR3 region has the DNA TGCAGCGCCGGGCCGGGGAGGGGAGACTATGGCTACACCTTC. Its protein is CSAGPGRGDYGYTF.